The T cell receptor beta chain under discussion was sequenced for a study of spatial heterogeneity in lung cancer. This clonotype was picked up a small number of times. Losses at the gene ends were 5 bases for V and 7 bases for J; bases not matched to a gene: 8. CDR1 and CDR2 (germline): SEHNR, FQNEAQ (reference sequence). The CDR3 has 15 residues. As for time point: sample taken at primary tumor resection. Sequencing of whole RNA from tumor, nontumor lung or frozen PBMC involved no sorting. TCRdb re-derived calls from the 5' RACE reads in MiXCR, one entry per CDR3 protein. In the table there are more than 75,000 distinct CDR3 sequences, over 9.5% of which are singletons.

The TCR sequence derives from a male donor with early-stage non-small cell lung cancer. The chain employs TRBV7-9 and TRBJ2-2; 9 nucleotides align to TRBD1. Source: PBMCs, taken at surgery. CDR3 DNA: TGTGCCAGCAGCGCAAACAGGGGGCATAGCGGGGAGCTGTTTTTT. It codes for CASSANRGHSGELFF.